A single sample gave rise to the 20 T cell receptor beta chains below, sequenced in a study of CD8+CD57+ T cells in acquired aplastic anemia. The template used for profiling TCR beta VDJ and CDR3 was genomic DNA. MiXCR, applied by TCRdb to the reads, yields one record per CDR3 protein. The sample lists more than 250,000 distinct CDR3 sequences; roughly three fifths were seen once. What was sequenced was sorted CD4+, CD8+, or CD8+CD57+ T cells (not recorded which) from PBMCs. The receptors were gathered from a human donor with severe aplastic anemia or a healthy control (not recorded which).

J is TRBJ2-7 and V is TRBV5-1; 9 bases match TRBD1. CDR1 is SGHRS, CDR2 YFSETQ, per germline. Trimming at V came to 0 bases and at J to 3 bases, leaving 7 bases not matched to a gene. The CDR3 is 16 residues long. CDR3 in DNA: TGCGCCAGCAGCTTGGCTAGGACAGGGGATCGCTACGAGCAGTACTTC. It yields the protein CASSLARTGDRYEQYF.

A few counts support this clonotype. The gene calls are TRBV12-5 and TRBJ2-5; D is unclear. Germline V gene sequence: CDR1 LGHNT, CDR2 FRNRAP. The CDR3 is 14 amino acids. CDR3 sequence: CASSSWISGETQYF. The CDR3 nucleotides read TGTGCCAGCAGTTCCTGGATTAGTGGAGAGACCCAGTACTTC.

The chain carries TRBV11-2 and TRBJ1-2, with D hard to call. V dropped 1 base and J dropped 0 bases, with 6 bases sitting between them. This CDR3 is 14 amino acids long. Germline loops: CDR1 SGHAT, CDR2 FQNNGV. The CDR3 loop is CASSLVGANYGYTF. CDR3 nucleotides: TGTGCCAGCAGCTTAGTAGGAGCTAACTATGGCTACACCTTC.

V gene TRBV29-1 combines with J gene TRBJ1-2; 7 bases map to TRBD1. The V segment lost 2 bases and the J segment 7 bases; nucleotides outside the gene matches: 10. The CDR3 has 14 residues. Germline V gives CDR1 SQVTM, CDR2 ANQGSEA. The CDR3: CSVESQTGIGGYTF. The CDR3 DNA is TGCAGCGTTGAATCCCAGACAGGGATCGGTGGCTACACCTTC.

This chain joins TRBV7-2 and TRBJ1-1, with D tentatively TRBD1 (5 bases). Germline V gene sequence: CDR1 SGHTA, CDR2 FQGNSA. Trimming stripped 6 bases from V and 1 base from J, with 9 bases between. The CDR3 contains 13 residues. CDR3 region: CASSFTGNTEAFF. The CDR3 region has the DNA TGTGCCAGCAGTTTCACAGGGAACACTGAAGCTTTCTTT.

The V and J genes are TRBV29-1 and TRBJ1-2, with TRBD1 as a possible D gene (6 bases). The germline gives CDR1 SQVTM, CDR2 ANQGSEA. CDR3 size: 12 residues. V was clipped by 7 bases and J by 6 bases, with 15 bases between them. The CDR3 DNA is TGCAGCGCAAGACAGGAAGGCAATGGCTACACCTTC. Translation: CSARQEGNGYTF.

This clonotype has just a few counts. V gene TRBV20-1 combines with J gene TRBJ2-1, with D perhaps assigned TRBD1 or TRBD2 (5 bases each). The germline gives CDR1 DFQATT, CDR2 SNEGSKA (reference sequence). Between the trimmed V and J ends, which lost 3 bases and 0 bases, there was a span of 9 bases. The CDR3 has 14 residues. The CDR3, as DNA: TGCAGTGCTAGCTCCGGGGCCTCCTACAATGAGCAGTTCTTC. Amino acids: CSASSGASYNEQFF.

The J gene is TRBJ2-3, the V gene TRBV5-1; a possible D gene is TRBD2 (6 bases). CDR3 length: 17 residues. Per germline, CDR1 SGHRS and CDR2 YFSETQ. The V gene lost 3 bases and the J gene lost 2 bases, with 19 bases spanning the gap. In DNA, the CDR3 is TGCGCCAGCAGCTCCCGGGGGAGCCCCATTAACACAGATACGCAGTATTTT. Its protein product is CASSSRGSPINTDTQYF.

This clonotype was counted ten times or more. The J gene is TRBJ2-1, the V gene TRBV6-6; D is uncertain. CDR1 is MNHNY and CDR2 is SVGAGI in the germline V gene (reference sequence). With 5 bases removed from V and 7 bases from J, the gap between germline ends came to 6 bases. The CDR3 runs to 11 residues. The CDR3 nucleotides read TGTGCCAGCAGTAGACAAAATGAGCAGTTCTTC. Translation gives CASSRQNEQFF.

Comments on this clonotype: The germline gene is not matched at one end of the junction; a read error may be the cause. The rearrangement uses TRBV23-1 and TRBJ2-5, with D perhaps matching TRBD1 or TRBD2 (7 bases each). TRBV23-1 is classed as an ORF, of uncertain function. This CDR3 spans 14 amino acids. CDR3 sequence: CASSLRQGGETQYF. CDR3 nucleotides: TGTGCCAGCAGCTTGCGACAGGGAGGGGAGACCCAGTACTTC.

The table lists this clonotype with a few counts. The chain has TRBV19 and TRBJ2-1; TRBD2 matches at 9 bases. CDR1 and CDR2 from the germline V gene are LNHDA and SQIVND (reference sequence). This CDR3 has 14 amino acids. V was clipped by 6 bases and J by 2 bases; unmatched bases: 2. CDR3 bases: TGTGCCAGTAGGGGACTAGCTCCCTACAATGAGCAGTTCTTC. Amino acids: CASRGLAPYNEQFF.

The chain is built from TRBV6-2 or TRBV6-3 and TRBJ2-1, with TRBD1 identical over 8 bases. Germline V gene sequence: CDR1 MNHEY, CDR2 SVGEGT. V shed 6 bases and J 8 bases; nucleotides not matched to a gene: 3. This CDR3 is 12 amino acids long. CDR3 sequence: CASSGQGDEQFF. DNA of the CDR3: TGTGCCAGCAGCGGACAGGGAGATGAGCAGTTCTTC.

This clonotype has at least ten counts. The chain carries TRBV5-5 and TRBJ2-7; no reliable D call. Trimming removed 4 bases at V and 3 bases at J, with 11 bases between. CDR3 size: 13 residues. Germline CDR1 and CDR2: SGHKS and YYEKEE (reference sequence). In DNA form, the CDR3 reads TGTGCCAGCAGCCCTAGAGGCGACTACGAGCAGTACTTC. Its translation is CASSPRGDYEQYF.

V and J are TRBV7-6 and TRBJ2-7, with D possibly being TRBD1 or TRBD2 (6 bases each). CDR1 SGHVS and CDR2 FNYEAQ come from the germline V gene. The CDR3 contains 15 residues. V lost 5 bases, J lost 4 bases, and 18 bases lay in between. This chain's CDR3 is CASSPAAGGGYEQYF. The CDR3 nucleotides read TGTGCCAGCAGCCCTGCCGCAGGAGGGGGTTACGAGCAGTACTTC.

This clonotype was recorded at least ten times. The chain employs TRBV3-1 and TRBJ1-3, with D hard to call. Trimming shortened V by 1 base and J by 4 bases, and 5 bases separated the two germline ends. The CDR3 loop spans 13 amino acids. Germline V lookup: CDR1 LGHDT, CDR2 YNNKEL (reference sequence). The CDR3 sequence is CASSQGQGNTIYF. In DNA, the CDR3 is TGTGCCAGCAGCCAAGGTCAAGGAAACACCATATATTTT. Looking up the rest from reference TRBV3-1 and TRBJ1-3 gives the full variable domain: DTAVSQTPKYLVTQMGNDKSIKCEQNLGHDTMYWYKQDSKKFLKIMFSYNNKELIINETVPNRFSPKSPDKAHLNLHINSLELGDSAVYFCASSQGQGNTIYFGEGSWLTVV.

This clonotype was recorded many times. The genes are TRBV12-3 or TRBV12-4 and TRBJ2-5; D may be TRBD1 or TRBD2 (6 bases each). Trimming removed 4 bases at V and 5 bases at J, with 8 bases between. The CDR3 totals 12 residues. The CDR3 is CASSWRGETQYF. The CDR3 DNA reads as TGTGCCAGCAGTTGGAGGGGGGAGACCCAGTACTTC.

This clonotype came up a few times. A read error is possible here, since a much larger clone lies one base away. The rearrangement links TRBV6-5 to TRBJ1-6; 11 nucleotides agree with TRBD1. V was pared by 10 bases and J by 9 bases, with 8 bases of the junction left unmatched. Germline V gives CDR1 MNHEY, CDR2 SVGAGI. The CDR3 is made up of 14 amino acids. CDR3 in amino acids: CATSTGTGGSPLHF. The DNA for the CDR3 is TGTGCCACCTCGACCGGGACAGGGGGTTCACCCCTCCACTTT.

A note on this clonotype: One end of the junction fails to match germline, which may point to a read error. The chain employs TRBV7-3 and TRBJ2-2, with unresolved D. Germline V CDR1 and CDR2: SGHTA, FQGTGA. The CDR3 has 18 residues. CDR3 in DNA: TGCGCCAGCAGCCAAGTTGTGGGCAAGGGATCGAACACCGGGGAGCTGTTTTTT. This encodes CASSQVVGKGSNTGELFF.

This clonotype appeared many times. The DNA is omitted, as the CDR3 cannot be located on it reliably, and the CDR3 follows TCRdb's listing. The chain has TRBV12-3 or TRBV12-4 and TRBJ2-1; the table calls TRBD2, which could not be checked here. The CDR3 region is 15 residues in length, termini included. The CDR3 region is CASSSSPSGGNEQFF.

The chain has TRBV14 and TRBJ2-7, with TRBD2 identical over 7 bases. This CDR3 has 16 residues. CDR1 SGHDN and CDR2 FVKESK come from the germline V gene. Unmatched junction bases numbered 8, after V lost 0 bases and J lost 3 bases. The CDR3 DNA follows: TGTGCCAGCAGCCAAGATTTCCTAGCGGATAACTACGAGCAGTACTTC. Amino acids: CASSQDFLADNYEQYF.